A single sample gave rise to the 10 T cell receptor beta chains below, sequenced in a study of cytomegalovirus exposure and HLA in healthy donors. Vbeta (60) and Jbeta (13) primers were used in the PCR. TCRdb's copy holds only in-frame clones and misses some; the assay was immunoSEQ multiplex PCR. This table holds hundreds of thousands of clones, around 80% found once. The sequencing sample was made of PBMCs. Receptor source: a woman in her fifties or sixties in good health and CMV-seropositive.

This clone was observed a single time. V usage is TRBV30 and J usage is TRBJ1-1; possibly TRBD1 for D (6 bases). Deletions cut 3 bases from V and 1 base from J, with 9 bases between. Germline loops: CDR1 GTSNPN, CDR2 SVGIG (reference sequence). The length of the CDR3 is 13 residues. The DNA of the CDR3 is TGTGCCTGGAGCAGGGGTTCGAACACTGAAGCTTTCTTT. This gives the protein CAWSRGSNTEAFF.

The sample holds a few counts of this clone. The chain combines TRBV28 with TRBJ1-5, with 7 nucleotides matching TRBD1. The CDR3 runs to 14 residues. With V trimmed by 4 bases and J by 4 bases, 4 bases remained unmatched. Germline loops: CDR1 MDHEN, CDR2 SYDVKM. In DNA form, the CDR3 reads TGTGCCAGCAGTTACCCGACAGGGAATCAGCCCCAGCATTTT. Its protein product is CASSYPTGNQPQHF.

V and J are TRBV19 and TRBJ2-2, with 11 bases fitting TRBD2. This CDR3 is built from 16 residues. J was trimmed by 2 bases and V by 5 bases; bases with no gene match: 4. Germline CDR1 reads LNHDA; CDR2 reads SQIVND (reference sequence). The DNA for the CDR3 is TGTGCCAGTAGTGCCACTAGCGGGAGTAACACCGGGGAGCTGTTTTTT. Translating gives CASSATSGSNTGELFF.

In this sample, this clone turned up a few times. V usage is TRBV7-2 and J usage is TRBJ1-5, with D possibly matching TRBD1 (5 bases). The CDR3 sequence is 13 residues long. V gave up 11 bases and J gave up 9 bases, with 20 bases separating them. Looked up from germline, CDR1 is SGHTA and CDR2 is FQGNSA. The CDR3 nucleotides read TGTGCCGTCGCGGGCAGCGCCGGGGGGCCCCAGCATTTT. It yields the protein CAVAGSAGGPQHF.

Comments on this clone: This CDR3 is also generated by other DNA sequences in the sample. The chain links TRBV18 to TRBJ1-5; TRBD1 agrees at 9 bases. Per germline, CDR1 KGHSH and CDR2 LQKENI. This CDR3 is built from 14 residues. J was trimmed by 7 bases and V by 6 bases; bases with no gene match: 7. The DNA of the CDR3 is TGTGCCAGCTCTCGGGGACAGGGAGAACAGCCCCAGCATTTT. Residues: CASSRGQGEQPQHF. Full variable domain (rest looked up from reference TRBV18 and TRBJ1-5): NAGVMQNPRHLVRRRGQEARLRCSPMKGHSHVYWYRQLPEEGLKFMVYLQKENIIDESGMPKERFSAEFPKEGPSILRIQQVVRGDSAAYFCASSRGQGEQPQHFGDGTRLSIL.

The chain carries TRBV10-2 and TRBJ2-5, with TRBD2 matching over 9 bases. This CDR3 has 13 residues. J gave up 7 bases and V 6 bases, and 6 bases lay outside the gene matches. From germline, CDR1 is WSHSY and CDR2 SAAADI. CDR3 sequence reads: CASRSSGAGTQYF. CDR3 DNA sequence: TGCGCCAGCAGATCTAGCGGGGCGGGGACCCAGTACTTC.

The CDR3 sequence is CASSSTLRLDLNTEAFF. CDR3 bases: TGTGCCAGCAGTTCCACCCTCAGACTGGATTTGAACACTGAAGCTTTCTTT. The V call is TRBV28, the J call TRBJ1-1; D gene unclear. V shed 4 bases and J shed 0 bases, with 18 bases lying between them. The CDR3 is 17 amino acids. Germline lookup yields CDR1 MDHEN and CDR2 SYDVKM.

The gene calls are TRBV5-5 and TRBJ1-5; the D is unclear. The CDR3 sequence is 14 residues long. Germline V CDR1 and CDR2: SGHKS, YYEKEE (reference sequence). V lost 2 bases and J lost 4, with 10 bases in between. The DNA of the CDR3 is TGTGCCAGCAGCTTTACAATATTAAATCAGCCCCAGCATTTT. Protein product: CASSFTILNQPQHF.

This chain joins TRBV5-1 and TRBJ1-2, with D perhaps TRBD1 (5 bases). This CDR3 is built from 15 residues. Between the trimmed V and J ends, which lost 3 bases and 4 bases, there was a span of 16 bases. CDR1 and CDR2 from the germline V gene are SGHRS and YFSETQ. The CDR3 nucleotides read TGCGCCAGCAGCTCCGGCGGGGGGGAAATCTATGGCTACACCTTC. Translated, it gives CASSSGGGEIYGYTF.

This clone occurred a few times. The genes are TRBV5-6 and TRBJ2-7, with D maybe TRBD2 (6 bases). V lost 2 bases, J lost 2 bases, and 14 bases lay in between. Germline V gives CDR1 SGHDT, CDR2 YYEEEE. This CDR3 comprises 15 residues. This chain's CDR3 is CASSLTGALPYEQYF. CDR3 DNA: TGTGCCAGCAGCTTAACGGGAGCCCTCCCCTACGAGCAGTACTTC.